This T cell receptor beta chain was observed in a study of control samples from healthy donors and cancer patients. Profiling relied on immunoSEQ multiplex PCR, and the TCRdb table lists in-frame clones only, not all of them. The table includes around 140,000 clones, nearly 90% detected once. This clonotype originated in a man in his fifties with head and neck cancer. The material sequenced was PBMCs.

The CDR3 DNA reads TGTGCCAGTAGTATAGGGGGCCATGGATCGGGAGGCTACACCTTC. It is translated as CASSIGGHGSGGYTF. This chain joins TRBV19 and TRBJ1-2, with D possibly matching TRBD1 (5 bases). This CDR3 has 15 residues. CDR1 is LNHDA and CDR2 is SQIVND in the germline V gene (reference sequence). V was shortened by 1 base and J by 8 bases, with 17 bases between the two germline ends. The variable domain in full, with the rest retrieved from reference TRBV19 and TRBJ1-2, is DGGITQSPKYLFRKEGQNVTLSCEQNLNHDAMYWYRQDPGQGLRLIYYSQIVNDFQKGDIAEGYSVSREKKESFPLTVTSAQKNPTAFYLCASSIGGHGSGGYTFGSGTRLTVV.